This is a list of T cell receptor beta chains from one sample in a study of early T cells in non-severe SARS-CoV-2 infection. TCRdb fed the 5' RACE reads into MiXCR, producing one record per CDR3 protein. Of 100,000 to 130,000 distinct CDR3 sequences in the sample, around 10% were seen once. Sequenced material: whole blood. The receptors were gathered from an adult who was a healthcare worker with PCR-confirmed SARS-CoV-2 infection or an uninfected control (not recorded which). Each CDR3 is given with its conserved first and last residue. D genes are given only for firm matches. The size of a clone is reported for some rows only, either as once, few or many, or as a class for expanded clones.

-	TRBV7-9	-	TRBJ2-5	CAGGGTPPETQYF	TGTGCCGGGGGCGGGACCCCCCCAGAGACCCAGTACTTC
-	TRBV30	-	TRBJ2-2	CAWNLNRGELFF	TGTGCCTGGAATTTAAACCGCGGGGAGCTGTTTTTT
many	TRBV20-1	-	TRBJ1-1	CSALAGTPEAFF	TGCAGTGCCCTAGCGGGGACCCCTGAAGCTTTCTTT
many	TRBV19	TRBD1	TRBJ2-2	CASSILTGDTGELFF	TGTGCCAGTAGTATACTGACAGGGGACACCGGGGAGCTGTTTTTT
many	TRBV15	-	TRBJ1-2	CATSREGGAFGYTF	TGTGCCACCAGCAGAGAAGGAGGGGCCTTCGGCTACACCTTC
many	TRBV2	-	TRBJ2-2	CASSDTATGELFF	TGTGCCAGCAGTGACACGGCCACCGGGGAGCTGTTTTTT
many	TRBV4-3	-	TRBJ2-3	CASSRNPGDLTDTQYF	TGCGCCAGCAGCCGAAACCCGGGGGACTTGACGGATACGCAGTATTTT
many	TRBV2	TRBD2	TRBJ2-5	CASRGTTRDFATQYF	TGTGCCAGCAGAGGGACTACCCGTGACTTCGCGACCCAGTACTTC
-	TRBV28	-	TRBJ2-3	CASSKLIDTQYF	TGTGCCAGCAGCAAATTGATAGATACGCAGTATTTT
few	TRBV27	TRBD2	TRBJ2-3	CASSLDPRLAGTLDTQYF	TGTGCCAGCAGTTTGGATCCGCGCCTAGCGGGGACGCTAGATACGCAGTATTTT
-	TRBV29-1	-	TRBJ2-5	CSVEVWELNPKETQYF	TGCAGCGTTGAAGTATGGGAACTCAACCCCAAAGAGACCCAGTACTTC
few	TRBV11-2	-	TRBJ2-7	CASSFRRSSYEQYF	TGTGCCAGCAGCTTCCGCCGGTCATCCTACGAGCAGTACTTC
many	TRBV25-1	-	TRBJ2-5	CASSLVGQETQYF	TGTGCCAGCAGTTTAGTAGGGCAAGAGACCCAGTACTTC
many	TRBV10-1	TRBD2	TRBJ2-1	CASRLAGRTGGIYNEQFF	TGCGCCAGCAGGCTAGCGGGAAGAACGGGGGGAATTTACAATGAGCAGTTCTTC
-	TRBV11-3	-	TRBJ2-1	CASSLASGLGDEQFF	TGTGCCAGCAGCTTAGCCAGCGGGCTAGGGGATGAGCAGTTCTTC
-	TRBV20-1	TRBD1	TRBJ1-4	CSASARPDRASINEKLFF	TGCAGTGCTAGTGCGCGCCCTGACAGGGCGTCAATTAATGAAAAACTGTTTTTT
many	TRBV28	TRBD2	TRBJ2-5	CASSHGLAGSQETQYF	TGTGCCAGCAGCCATGGACTAGCGGGAAGCCAAGAGACCCAGTACTTC
few	TRBV12-3/TRBV12-4	-	TRBJ1-1	CASSFGLDSTEAFF	TGTGCCAGCAGTTTTGGATTAGATAGCACTGAAGCTTTCTTT
-	TRBV7-2	-	TRBJ1-3	CASSLGPSPGNTLYF	TGTGCCAGCAGCTTAGGGCCTTCCCCGGGCAACACCCTATATTTT
many	TRBV28	-	TRBJ1-2	CASSPRVLHGYTF	TGTGCCAGCAGTCCCAGGGTTCTCCATGGCTACACCTTC
few	TRBV28	-	TRBJ1-5	CASSFFSNQPQHF	TGTGCCAGCAGTTTCTTCAGCAATCAGCCCCAGCATTTT
-	TRBV7-2	-	TRBJ1-5	CASSLIGSNQPQHF	TGTGCCAGCAGCTTAATAGGCAGCAATCAGCCCCAGCATTTT